This T cell receptor beta chain derives from a study of blood T cell repertoires in COVID-19. The V gene lost 6 bases and the J gene lost 5 bases, with 16 bases spanning the gap. This CDR3 has 14 residues. Germline V gene data show CDR1 as SNHLY and CDR2 as FYNNEI. Profiled with immunoSEQ multiplex PCR; TCRdb holds only in-frame clones, not every one. This sample has 110,000 to 150,000 clones, with over 80% found just once. This clone was recorded only once. The sequence came from a woman of 80 years or more with acute or convalescent COVID-19. The material sequenced was peripheral blood. The chain recombines TRBV2 with TRBJ1-1; D is possibly TRBD1 (5 bases). The CDR3 nucleotides are TGTGCCAGCAGCGCGGACGGGGGGGATACTGAAGCTTTCTTT. Translating gives CASSADGGDTEAFF.